Below are 24 T cell receptor beta chains sequenced from a single sample in a study. TCRdb redid the calling of the RT-PCR reads with MiXCR, one entry per CDR3 protein. The sample has fewer than 800,000 distinct CDR3 sequences, 13% to 15% seen once; the top ten hold roughly 3.6%. Material for sequencing was memory CD4+ T cells from blood. The source is a female donor in good health, serving as a healthy control.

The chain is built from TRBV9 and TRBJ1-6; TRBD1 is a possible D gene (5 bases). The V gene lost 6 bases and the J gene lost 7 bases, with 20 bases spanning the gap. This CDR3 spans 16 amino acids. CDR1 and CDR2 from the germline V gene are SGDLS and YYNGEE. The CDR3 reads CASTAGGETRNSPLHF. DNA for the CDR3: TGTGCCAGCACCGCAGGAGGGGAAACGAGGAATTCACCCCTCCACTTT.

This clonotype came up a few times. The gene calls are TRBV6-2 or TRBV6-3 and TRBJ2-1; no clear D gene. Germline lookup yields CDR1 MNHEY and CDR2 SVGEGT. CDR3 size: 11 residues. With 6 bases removed from V and 6 bases from J, the gap between germline ends came to 6 bases. The CDR3 sequence is CASRRVNEQFF. CDR3 DNA: TGTGCCAGCAGGCGCGTCAATGAGCAGTTCTTC.

This clonotype was seen many times. The chain recombines TRBV20-1 with TRBJ2-1; D is unclear. Germline V gene sequence: CDR1 DFQATT, CDR2 SNEGSKA (reference sequence). This CDR3 spans 11 amino acids. V was trimmed by 1 base and J by 2 bases, leaving 0 bases between them. The CDR3, as DNA: TGCAGTGCTAGAGCCTACAATGAGCAGTTCTTC. It codes for CSARAYNEQFF.

This clonotype appeared many times. The V and J genes are TRBV4-1 and TRBJ2-5; no definite D call. The germline V gene encodes CDR1 MGHRA and CDR2 YSYEKL. This CDR3 has 16 residues. V lost 5 bases to trimming and J lost 3 bases, with 19 bases between them. In DNA form, the CDR3 reads TGCGCCAGCAGCGCCGGTTATAGTGACACTAAAGAGACCCAGTACTTC. Residues: CASSAGYSDTKETQYF.

This clonotype was counted at least ten times. CDR3 coding DNA: TGCAGTGCTAGCCCCATGGCAGGGAAGAACACTGAAGCTTTCTTT. Encoded protein: CSASPMAGKNTEAFF. The chain employs TRBV20-1 and TRBJ1-1; D is perhaps TRBD1 (5 bases). The CDR3 sequence is 15 residues long. The ends were cut back, 3 bases at V and 1 base at J, with 15 bases in the middle. In germline, CDR1 is DFQATT, CDR2 SNEGSKA (reference sequence).

This clonotype was observed at least ten times. The chain recombines TRBV12-3 or TRBV12-4 with TRBJ1-1; tentative D call: TRBD1 (5 bases). This CDR3 has 13 amino acids. V lost 3 bases and J 8 bases, leaving 13 bases between the germline ends. The CDR3 loop is CASSFFGGVEAFF. In nucleotides, the CDR3 is TGTGCCAGCAGTTTCTTTGGGGGAGTGGAAGCTTTCTTT.

This clonotype was observed a few times. The V call is TRBV11-2, the J call TRBJ2-3; 10 bases line up with TRBD2. This CDR3 has 18 amino acids. Germline assignment: CDR1 SGHAT and CDR2 FQNNGV. Trimming took 1 base from V and 1 from J; bases not matched to a gene: 8. CDR3: CASSLGLAGVPGTDTQYF. CDR3 sequence (DNA): TGTGCCAGCAGCTTAGGTCTAGCGGGGGTGCCGGGCACAGATACGCAGTATTTT.

This clonotype was counted once. The rearrangement joins TRBV9 to TRBJ2-1, with D unresolved. Germline loops: CDR1 SGDLS, CDR2 YYNGEE. V lost 0 bases and J lost 0, with 10 bases in between. This CDR3 is 16 amino acids long. The CDR3 protein is CASSVEAYGSYNEQFF. CDR3 bases: TGTGCCAGCAGCGTAGAAGCGTATGGCTCCTACAATGAGCAGTTCTTC.

The chain recombines TRBV7-2 with TRBJ1-1; maybe TRBD1 (6 bases). This CDR3 comprises 14 residues. Germline CDR1 SGHTA, CDR2 FQGNSA. V shed 6 bases and J shed 1 base, with 12 bases lying between them. CDR3 DNA: TGTGCCAGCAGTAACAACAGGGAGAACACTGAAGCTTTCTTT. Translation gives CASSNNRENTEAFF. The entire variable domain, with the rest obtained from reference TRBV7-2 and TRBJ1-1, is as follows: GAGVSQSPSNKVTEKGKDVELRCDPISGHTALYWYRQSLGQGLEFLIYFQGNSAPDKSGLPSDRFSAERTGGSVSTLTIQRTQQEDSAVYLCASSNNRENTEAFFGQGTRLTVV.

This clonotype showed up just a few times. The V and J genes are TRBV6-6 and TRBJ1-3; D gene unclear. The CDR3 has 19 amino acids. V lost 5 bases and J 0 bases, leaving 23 bases between the germline ends. The germline gives CDR1 MNHNY, CDR2 SVGAGI (reference sequence). The CDR3 bases are TGTGCCAGCAGTCAACATTTATCGTTAACCAGAAGCTCTGGAAACACCATATATTTT. It translates to CASSQHLSLTRSSGNTIYF.

The chain joins TRBV6-1 to TRBJ1-2, with TRBD1 identical over 8 bases. Germline CDR1 MNHNS, CDR2 SASEGT. The CDR3 consists of 14 residues. J lost 4 bases, V lost 3 bases, and 4 bases had no gene match. The CDR3 here is CASSEWGQVYGYTF. DNA for the CDR3: TGTGCCAGCAGTGAGTGGGGACAGGTCTATGGCTACACCTTC.

This clonotype was detected only a few times. A read error is likely, as this CDR3 ends without the conserved phenylalanine or tryptophan. The DNA is omitted, as the CDR3 cannot be located on it reliably, and the CDR3 follows TCRdb's listing. The J gene is TRBJ2-3, the V gene TRBV25-1; no DNA check was done on the table's D call, TRBD2. The CDR3 adds up to 12 amino acids, both ends counted. Germline V gives CDR1 MGHDK, CDR2 SYGVNS. This CDR3 reads CASSEGTSPVVI.

In this sample, this clonotype turned up a few times. This rearrangement joins TRBV28 to TRBJ1-5; 7 positions match TRBD1. V was pared by 2 bases and J by 1 base, with 5 bases of the junction left unmatched. There are 16 residues in the CDR3. Germline values: CDR1 MDHEN, CDR2 SYDVKM. CDR3 in amino acids: CASSLTGAESNQPQHF. CDR3 in DNA: TGTGCCAGCAGTTTAACAGGGGCTGAAAGCAATCAGCCCCAGCATTTT.

Concerning this clonotype: A much larger clone differs from this one at a single base, so this may be a read error. This chain links TRBV12-3 or TRBV12-4 with TRBJ2-5, with D perhaps given as TRBD1 or TRBD2 (6 bases each). V was shortened by 10 bases and J by 4 bases, with 16 bases between the two germline ends. This CDR3 is 13 amino acids long. CDR3 loop: CANNPGARETQYF. The CDR3 DNA sequence: TGTGCCAACAACCCGGGGGCGCGAGAGACCCAGTACTTC.

This clonotype was observed a few times. The CDR3 DNA reads as TGTGCCAGCAGTTATCGGACAGGGGCCAAGGATGAAAAACTGTTTTTT. It codes for CASSYRTGAKDEKLFF. The chain recombines TRBV6-2 or TRBV6-3 with TRBJ1-4; TRBD1 matches at 9 bases. CDR1 and CDR2 (germline): MNHEY, SVGEGT. Trimming cost V 3 bases and J 6 bases; bases outside gene matches: 8. This CDR3 spans 16 amino acids.

The V gene is TRBV11-2, the J gene TRBJ2-7; D remains ambiguous. Trimming stripped 2 bases from V and 2 bases from J, with 10 bases between. Germline V gene data show CDR1 as SGHAT and CDR2 as FQNNGV. This CDR3 region has 14 residues. In DNA form, the CDR3 reads TGTGCCAGCAGCTTAAGGTTGGGTACCTACGAGCAGTACTTC. It specifies CASSLRLGTYEQYF.

The rearrangement links TRBV10-3 to TRBJ1-1; no clear D gene. CDR3 length equals 14 residues. Germline CDR1 and CDR2: ENHRY and SYGVKD. V lost 3 bases and J lost 1, with 9 bases in between. This chain's CDR3 is CAISDPSGNTEAFF. CDR3 in DNA: TGTGCCATCAGTGATCCTAGCGGGAACACTGAAGCTTTCTTT.

This clonotype was detected ten times or more. This chain uses TRBV5-6 with TRBJ2-1; 8 positions agree with TRBD2. The CDR3 covers 13 residues. V shed 3 bases, J shed 6 bases, and the junction held 2 bases outside the gene matches. Looked up from germline, CDR1 is SGHDT and CDR2 is YYEEEE. In DNA, the CDR3 is TGTGCCAGCAGCTGGACTAGCACCAATGAGCAGTTCTTC. This encodes CASSWTSTNEQFF.

The chain uses TRBV6-5 and TRBJ2-2, with TRBD2 matching over 11 bases. Germline V gives CDR1 MNHEY, CDR2 SVGAGI. Trimming removed 5 bases from V and 9 bases from J; junction bases left unmatched: 14. The CDR3 is 17 amino acids. The CDR3 DNA follows: TGTGCCAGCAGTCCGCTAGCGGGAGGACTTTACTTCCGGGAGCTGTTTTTT. As protein: CASSPLAGGLYFRELFF.

This clonotype was seen ten or more times. The rearrangement uses TRBV20-1 and TRBJ2-5; tentatively, D is TRBD2 (6 bases). Germline CDR1 reads DFQATT; CDR2 reads SNEGSKA (reference sequence). V was pared by 5 bases and J by 0 bases, with 13 bases between. The CDR3 has 14 residues. The CDR3 nucleotides are TGCAGTGCTCGACCCCTAGCGAACCAAGAGACCCAGTACTTC. Protein sequence: CSARPLANQETQYF.

The chain couples TRBV2 to TRBJ1-1; maybe TRBD1 (6 bases). Trimming cost V 10 bases and J 4 bases, with 19 bases left between them. CDR1 is SNHLY and CDR2 is FYNNEI in the germline V gene. CDR3 size: 14 residues. The CDR3 region is CAKRKQGSGTEAFF. The CDR3, as DNA: TGTGCCAAACGGAAACAGGGTAGTGGCACTGAAGCTTTCTTT.

This clonotype came up a few times. This chain connects TRBV12-5 to TRBJ1-2; D is perhaps TRBD1 (5 bases). Trimming cost V 2 bases and J 7 bases, with 8 bases left between them. Germline V gene sequence: CDR1 LGHNT, CDR2 FRNRAP. The CDR3 has 12 residues. CDR3 DNA sequence: TGTGCTAGTGGTTTGACAGGCGGTGGCTACACCTTC. The encoded protein is CASGLTGGGYTF. Together with reference TRBV12-5 and TRBJ1-2, the CDR3 gives the full variable domain: DARVTQTPRHKVTEMGQEVTMRCQPILGHNTVFWYRQTMMQGLELLAYFRNRAPLDDSGMPKDRFSAEMPDATLATLKIQPSEPRDSAVYFCASGLTGGGYTFGSGTRLTVV.

This clonotype was seen at least ten times. V and J are TRBV7-6 and TRBJ2-7, with 9 nucleotides matching TRBD1. Germline CDR1 SGHVS, CDR2 FNYEAQ. CDR3 length: 14 amino acids. The V gene end was trimmed by 1 base and the J gene end by 3 bases; junction bases not matched to a gene: 1. CDR3 protein: CASSLGTGVYEQYF. The DNA of the CDR3 is TGTGCCAGCAGCTTAGGGACAGGGGTCTACGAGCAGTACTTC.

This clonotype was seen ten or more times. The genes are TRBV20-1 and TRBJ1-4; D is undetermined. Per germline, CDR1 DFQATT and CDR2 SNEGSKA (reference sequence). The CDR3 runs to 12 residues. Trimming cost V 0 bases and J 11 bases, with 10 bases left between them. The CDR3 bases are TGCAGTGCTAGAGATGGACCGTATAAACTGTTTTTT. It codes for CSARDGPYKLFF.